This TCR beta chain came from a study of breast tumors, draining lymph nodes, adjacent tissues. The sample holds a few counts of this clonotype. TCRdb analysed the multiplex PCR reads with MiXCR anew, one entry per CDR3 protein. In the table there are roughly 120,000 distinct CDR3 sequences, about 20% of which are singletons. Breast cancer patients provided tissue from their axillary draining lymph nodes. The CDR3 runs 12 residues. Germline V CDR1 and CDR2: MDHEN, SYDVKM. V was cut by 3 bases and J by 5 bases, with 7 bases left in between. The receptor was isolated from a female donor with breast cancer. Some clones in this sample may be carry-over from other donors' samples. The material sequenced was axillary lymph node tissue. V is TRBV28 and J is TRBJ1-1; D is unresolved. The CDR3 loop is CASSFGETEAFF. The CDR3 DNA is TGTGCCAGCAGTTTCGGTGAAACTGAAGCTTTCTTT. Full variable domain (outside the CDR3, taken from reference TRBV28 and TRBJ1-1): DVKVTQSSRYLVKRTGEKVFLECVQDMDHENMFWYRQDPGLGLRLIYFSYDVKMKEKGDIPEGYSVSREKKERFSLILESASTNQTSMYLCASSFGETEAFFGQGTRLTVV.